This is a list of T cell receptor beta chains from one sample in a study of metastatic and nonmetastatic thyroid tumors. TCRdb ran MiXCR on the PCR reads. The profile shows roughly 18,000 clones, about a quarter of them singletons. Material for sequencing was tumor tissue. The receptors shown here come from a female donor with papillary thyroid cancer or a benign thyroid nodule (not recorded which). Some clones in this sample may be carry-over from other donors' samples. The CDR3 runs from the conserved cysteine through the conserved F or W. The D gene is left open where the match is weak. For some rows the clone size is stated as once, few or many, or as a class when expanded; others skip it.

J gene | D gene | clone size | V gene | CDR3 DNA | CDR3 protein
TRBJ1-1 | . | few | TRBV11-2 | TGTGCCAGCAGCGGGGAGGTGGGGTTGAACACTGAAGCTTTCTTT | CASSGEVGLNTEAFF
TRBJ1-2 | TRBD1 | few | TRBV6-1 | TGTGCCAGCAGACCGGGACAGGAAAACTATGGCTACACCTTC | CASRPGQENYGYTF
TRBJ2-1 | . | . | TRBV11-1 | TGTGCCAGCAGCTTATGGGGTGTAAGGAACAATGAGCAGTTCTTC | CASSLWGVRNNEQFF
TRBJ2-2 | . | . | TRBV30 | TGTGCCTGGAGGCTTTGGGTAGCCGGGGAGCTGTTTTTT | CAWRLWVAGELFF
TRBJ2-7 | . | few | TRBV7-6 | TGTGCCAGCAGCTTAGACGTAGCCTACGAGCAGTACTTC | CASSLDVAYEQYF
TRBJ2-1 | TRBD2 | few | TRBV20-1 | TGCAGTGCTATACGGGAGGCACTTGTCAATGAGCAGTTCTTC | CSAIREALVNEQFF
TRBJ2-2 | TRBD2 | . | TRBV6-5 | TGTGCCAGCAGTTACTCTAGCGGGATGGCCCCGGGGGAGCTGTTTTTT | CASSYSSGMAPGELFF
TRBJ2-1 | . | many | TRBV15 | TGTGCCACCAGCAGAGATCCAGGTCAGGGTAGCGAGCAGTTCTTC | CATSRDPGQGSEQFF
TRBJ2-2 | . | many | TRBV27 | TGTGCCAGCACCCCCCGGATAGACACCGGGGAGCTGTTTTTT | CASTPRIDTGELFF
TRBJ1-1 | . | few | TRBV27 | TGTGCCAGCAATGGAGGGTGGGGGGGAAATGAAGCTTTCTTT | CASNGGWGGNEAFF
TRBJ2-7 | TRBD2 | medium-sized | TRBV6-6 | TGTGCCAGCAGTTACTCAGGGTTGGCTAGCGGGAGTGTTTTGGACGAGCAGTACTTC | CASSYSGLASGSVLDEQYF
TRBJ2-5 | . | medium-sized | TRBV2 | TGTGCCAGCAGCGAGGGGATCCAAGAGACCCAGTACTTC | CASSEGIQETQYF
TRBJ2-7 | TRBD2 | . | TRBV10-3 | TGTGCCATCAGTTCTAGCGGAGACTACGAGCAGTACTTT | CAISSSGDYEQYF
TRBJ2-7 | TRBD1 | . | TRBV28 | TGTGCCAGCAGTACCGGGACAGGGAGGTACGAGCAGTACTTC | CASSTGTGRYEQYF
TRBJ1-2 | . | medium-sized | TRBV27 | TGTGCCAGCAGTTTCCGACAGGCGGGTGTTAACTATGGCTACACCTTC | CASSFRQAGVNYGYTF
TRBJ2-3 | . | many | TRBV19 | TGTGCCAGTAAGACTAGATACACAGATACGCAGTATTTT | CASKTRYTDTQYF
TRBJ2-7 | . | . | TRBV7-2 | TGTGCCAGCAGCTTAGTACTTGCTCTCGAGCAGTACTTC | CASSLVLALEQYF
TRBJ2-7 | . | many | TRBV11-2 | TGTGCCAGCAGCCCGGGACTCCGCTCCTACGAGCAGTACTTC | CASSPGLRSYEQYF
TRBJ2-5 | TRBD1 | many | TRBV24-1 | TGTGCCACCTCCAGGGGGCAGGGGGATGGGGAGACCCAGTACTTC | CATSRGQGDGETQYF
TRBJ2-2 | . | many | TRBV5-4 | TGTGCCAGCAGCTTCTCGCGATTCGGGGAGCTGTTTTTT | CASSFSRFGELFF
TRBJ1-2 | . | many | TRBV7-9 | TGTGCCAGCAGCCGTGCGACAGAACCAAACTATGGCTACACCTTC | CASSRATEPNYGYTF
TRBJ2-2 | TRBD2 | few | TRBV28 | TGTGCCAGCAGCCAGACTAGCGCTCGCGGGGAGCTGTTTTTT | CASSQTSARGELFF
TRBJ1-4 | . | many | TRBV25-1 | TGTGCCAGCAGTGAAGACGGAGGGGTGGGTGAAAAACTGTTTTTT | CASSEDGGVGEKLFF
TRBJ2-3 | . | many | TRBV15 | TGTGCCACCAGGAGAAGCGACAGCACAGATACGCAGTATTTT | CATRRSDSTDTQYF